Shown below are 24 T cell receptor beta chains from a single sample sequenced in a study of cytomegalovirus exposure and HLA in healthy donors. In the PCR, 60 Vbeta and 13 Jbeta primers were used. The data were produced by immunoSEQ multiplex PCR, yet TCRdb's version contains in-frame clones alone and is incomplete. The sample holds 150,000 to 200,000 clones, 75% to 85% seen once. The sequencing input was PBMCs. These receptors all stem from a woman in her forties or fifties in good health and CMV-seronegative.

The sample holds a few counts of this clone. CDR3 in amino acids: CASSFRPTAGGLDTQYF. The CDR3 DNA sequence: TGTGCCAGCAGTTTTCGGCCAACGGCGGGGGGTTTAGATACGCAGTATTTT. The chain has TRBV27 and TRBJ2-3; 8 nucleotides line up with TRBD2. Looked up from germline, CDR1 is MNHEY and CDR2 is SMNVEV (reference sequence). The CDR3 has 17 amino acids. Trimming took 3 bases from V and 5 from J; bases not matched to a gene: 13.

CDR3 region: CASSLHGGPPNEQFF. The CDR3 coding sequence is TGTGCCAGCAGCTTACACGGGGGGCCGCCGAATGAGCAGTTCTTC. The chain recombines TRBV5-4 with TRBJ2-1; D perhaps matches TRBD2 (7 bases). Germline V lookup: CDR1 SGHNT, CDR2 YYREEE (reference sequence). The length of the CDR3 is 15 residues. V gave up 2 bases and J gave up 7 bases, with 16 bases separating them.

This clone showed up just once. At one end, the junction sequence differs from germline, possibly due to a read error. V usage is TRBV5-1 and J usage is TRBJ2-7; D perhaps matches TRBD1 (6 bases). Germline assignment: CDR1 SGHRS and CDR2 YFSETQ. The CDR3 runs 14 residues. CDR3 sequence: CASSFTGNGYGQYF. In nucleotides, the CDR3 is TGCGCCAGCAGCTTCACAGGGAATGGCTACGGGCAGTACTTC.

The rearrangement uses TRBV6-6 and TRBJ2-5, with D uncertain. V gave up 2 bases and J gave up 3 bases, with 16 bases separating them. The V gene's germline CDR1 is MNHNY and CDR2 SVGAGI (reference sequence). The CDR3 consists of 16 residues. The CDR3 spells CASSYVQAEWEETQYF. CDR3 nucleotides: TGTGCCAGCAGTTACGTGCAGGCAGAATGGGAAGAGACCCAGTACTTC.

V usage is TRBV6-5 and J usage is TRBJ1-1; 9 positions agree with TRBD1. Germline V gives CDR1 MNHEY, CDR2 SVGAGI. The length of the CDR3 is 13 residues. Unmatched junction bases numbered 3, after V lost 2 bases and J lost 8 bases. CDR3 in amino acids: CASSYPGTGEAFF. The CDR3 DNA follows: TGTGCCAGCAGTTACCCAGGGACAGGGGAAGCTTTCTTT.

The chain combines TRBV7-2 with TRBJ1-5, with a weak D call TRBD1 (5 bases). V shed 1 base and J shed 8 bases, with 12 bases lying between them. Germline assignment: CDR1 SGHTA and CDR2 FQGNSA. There are 14 residues in the CDR3. CDR3 nucleotides: TGTGCCAGCAGCTTAGAGGGGCGCTGGGAGCCCCAGCATTTT. Its translation is CASSLEGRWEPQHF.

In regard to this clone: It is likely a read error: a sequence one base away is far more abundant. This specimen includes other DNA sequences encoding the same CDR3. This chain uses TRBV5-5 with TRBJ1-1; 9 bases map to TRBD1. Germline V gives CDR1 SGHKS, CDR2 YYEKEE (reference sequence). The CDR3 has 14 amino acids. This CDR3 reads CASSYRGPGTEAFF. For the CDR3, the DNA is TGTGCCAGTAGCTACAGGGGGCCGGGCACTGAAGCTTTCTTT.

The chain uses TRBV11-2 and TRBJ2-1, with TRBD2 matching 7 bases. The CDR3 totals 15 residues. CDR1 is SGHAT and CDR2 is FQNNGV in the germline V gene. The V segment lost 1 base and the J segment 6 bases; nucleotides outside the gene matches: 6. The CDR3 DNA follows: TGTGCCAGCAGCTTAGGGGTGGCTAGCGGCAATGAGCAGTTCTTC. Translated, it gives CASSLGVASGNEQFF.

This chain joins TRBV5-1 and TRBJ1-4; 7 positions agree with TRBD1. The CDR3 extends over 14 amino acids. CDR1 and CDR2 (germline): SGHRS, YFSETQ. Trimming cost V 2 bases and J 8 bases; bases outside gene matches: 6. The CDR3 DNA follows: TGCGCCAGCAGCTTCACAGGGGTGGGAGAAAAACTGTTTTTT. Translated: CASSFTGVGEKLFF.

This clone was detected only a few times. The chain uses TRBV5-1 and TRBJ2-7, with 8 bases identical to TRBD1. This CDR3 region has 15 residues. V lost 6 bases to trimming and J lost 3 bases; unmatched junction nucleotides: 11. CDR1 SGHRS and CDR2 YFSETQ come from the germline V gene. In DNA, the CDR3 is TGCGCCAGCACTCGAATTGGACAGGGTGTCTACGAGCAGTACTTC. Translating it yields CASTRIGQGVYEQYF.

J is TRBJ1-5 and V is TRBV2; TRBD1 matches 9 bases. The germline V gene has CDR1 SNHLY and CDR2 FYNNEI. This CDR3 region has 15 residues. J gave up 4 bases and V 6 bases, and 7 bases lay outside the gene matches. As DNA, the CDR3 is TGTGCCAGCAGGGGGGGACAGGGCCTAAATCAGCCCCAGCATTTT. Its protein product is CASRGGQGLNQPQHF.

This clone showed up just once. The V call is TRBV7-9, the J call TRBJ1-3; a possible D gene is TRBD1 (5 bases). V was clipped by 9 bases and J by 2 bases, with 20 bases between them. Germline V gene data show CDR1 as SEHNR and CDR2 as FQNEAQ (reference sequence). CDR3 length equals 16 residues. The CDR3 bases are TGTGCCAGTACGGGGGTGCAGCCAAGGGCTGGAAACACCATATATTTT. Its translation: CASTGVQPRAGNTIYF.

About this clone itself: The junction differs from germline at one of its ends, possibly a read error. The V gene is TRBV7-9, the J gene TRBJ1-1, with 9 bases that match TRBD1. Looked up from germline, CDR1 is SEHNR and CDR2 is FQNEAQ (reference sequence). The CDR3 is 14 amino acids. CDR3 coding DNA: TGTGCCAGCAGCCAGGCGGCGGGTGGGGACAGGGCATCCTTT. It is translated as CASSQAAGGDRASF.

This clone was counted once. This chain connects TRBV6-4 to TRBJ2-2, with D unresolved. Per the germline V gene, CDR1 is MRHNA and CDR2 is SNTAGT. CDR3 length equals 14 residues. V dropped 4 bases and J dropped 2 bases, with 8 bases sitting between them. CDR3 nucleotide sequence: TGTGCCAGCAGTGTTACATTTAACACCGGGGAGCTGTTTTTT. Translation gives CASSVTFNTGELFF.

Comment on this clone: Other DNA sequences in this specimen translate into the identical CDR3. The gene calls are TRBV5-4 and TRBJ2-3; TRBD2 might be the D (6 bases). CDR1 and CDR2 from the germline V gene are SGHNT and YYREEE (reference sequence). Trimming removed 0 bases from V and 0 bases from J, with 11 bases in between. The CDR3 is made up of 16 amino acids. CDR3 nucleotides: TGTGCCAGCAGCTTGGTTCGCGGGGCGAGCACAGATACGCAGTATTTT. Translated: CASSLVRGASTDTQYF.

V is TRBV12-5 and J is TRBJ1-1, with TRBD1 as a possible D gene (5 bases). Germline V gives CDR1 LGHNT, CDR2 FRNRAP. Trimming removed 1 base from V and 8 bases from J, with 5 bases in between. The CDR3 loop spans 11 amino acids. CDR3 DNA: TGTGCTAGTGGTTTGGGGGGCGAAGCTTTCTTT. Translated: CASGLGGEAFF.

This clone appeared a few times. This sequence joins TRBV4-1 and TRBJ2-2; 8 positions match TRBD1. CDR1 and CDR2 (germline): MGHRA, YSYEKL. V trimming: 0 bases; J trimming: 1 base; junction bases outside the gene matches: 1. CDR3 length: 16 amino acids. CDR3 nucleotides: TGCGCCAGCAGCCAAGACGACAGGGGGAACACCGGGGAGCTGTTTTTT. Translated: CASSQDDRGNTGELFF.

The rearrangement uses TRBV7-2 and TRBJ2-7, with TRBD1 matching 10 bases. V lost 5 bases, J lost 2 bases, and 3 bases stayed unmatched. The CDR3 runs 14 residues. Germline V gives CDR1 SGHTA, CDR2 FQGNSA. The DNA of the CDR3 is TGTGCCAGCAGCCCCGGGACAGGGGCCTACGAGCAGTACTTC. Amino acids: CASSPGTGAYEQYF.

Details on this clone: Other nucleotide sequences in the sample specify the same CDR3. The V and J genes are TRBV5-5 and TRBJ1-3; D call uncertain. Looked up from germline, CDR1 is SGHKS and CDR2 is YYEKEE (reference sequence). V gave up 0 bases and J gave up 0 bases, with 4 bases separating them. The CDR3 runs to 14 residues. Written as DNA, the CDR3 is TGTGCCAGCAGCTTGGGGAGCTCTGGAAACACCATATATTTT. It codes for CASSLGSSGNTIYF.

V and J are TRBV4-3 and TRBJ1-1, with D hard to call. V lost 7 bases, J lost 5 bases, and 17 bases lay in between. The germline V gene encodes CDR1 LGHNA and CDR2 YSLEER. CDR3 length: 14 residues. The CDR3 coding sequence is TGCGCCAGCAAGGATGGCCCGGAGAGTACTGAAGCTTTCTTT. As protein: CASKDGPESTEAFF.

The chain links TRBV21-1 to TRBJ1-2; TRBD1, the D gene given by the table, was not confirmed from the DNA. TRBV21-1 is a known pseudogene. This CDR3 is 16 amino acids long. The DNA of the CDR3 is TGTGCCAGCAGCAAAGGGTATGGGGACAATAACTATGGCTACACCTTC. This gives the protein CASSKGYGDNNYGYTF.

This chain connects TRBV6-6 to TRBJ1-6; D gene uncertain. V was pared by 6 bases and J by 10 bases, with 10 bases between. CDR1 is MNHNY and CDR2 is SVGAGI in the germline V gene (reference sequence). This CDR3 contains 12 residues. CDR3 residues: CASSARYSPLHF. The CDR3 nucleotides are TGTGCCAGCAGCGCACGGTACTCACCCCTCCACTTT.

J is TRBJ2-7 and V is TRBV5-1; D perhaps matches TRBD2 (6 bases). CDR3 length: 15 residues. Germline V gene sequence: CDR1 SGHRS, CDR2 YFSETQ. The ends were cut back, 5 bases at V and 3 bases at J, with 18 bases in the middle. The CDR3 DNA reads as TGCGCCAGCAGACCCTTTGGGGGGAGCGACTACGAGCAGTACTTC. This encodes CASRPFGGSDYEQYF.

In DNA form, the CDR3 reads TGCGCCAGCAGCTTGGGCTGGCGGGGGAACACTGAAGCTTTCTTT. It codes for CASSLGWRGNTEAFF. The rearrangement uses TRBV5-1 and TRBJ1-1; D gene ambiguous. Trimming removed 0 bases at V and 1 base at J, with 10 bases between. Germline-derived CDR1 and CDR2 are SGHRS and YFSETQ. This CDR3 comprises 15 residues.